The rows below give T cell receptor beta chains drawn from one sample of a study of T cell responses to AZD1222 COVID-19 vaccine. The method was immunoSEQ multiplex PCR; TCRdb's version includes in-frame clones alone and lacks a portion of them. The sample carries around 150,000 clones, approximately 90% recorded once. The sequencing used peripheral blood, collected on day 0 of AZD1222 vaccination. Source of these receptors: an adult in good health. Both conserved end residues are part of each CDR3. A D gene is named only where the DNA matches it firmly. Size is stated for part of the rows, as once, few or many counts, or as a class when the clone is expanded.

d_call | j_call | clone_size | v_call | cdr3_nt | cdr3_aa
. | TRBJ1-2 | . | TRBV10-3 | TGTGCCATCAGTGTAGCGGGCACCACCAACTATGGCTACACCTTC | CAISVAGTTNYGYTF
. | TRBJ1-5 | . | TRBV3-1/TRBV3-2 | TGTGCCAGCAGCCGGGGCCTGGATAGCAATCAGCCCCAGCATTTT | CASSRGLDSNQPQHF
. | TRBJ2-1 | . | TRBV6-4 | TGTGCCAGCTGGGGGGTCCAGGAGAATGAGCAGTTCTTC | CASWGVQENEQFF
TRBD2 | TRBJ2-1 | . | TRBV6-5 | TGTGCCAGCAGTTTAGCGGGAGGCAGCAATGAGCAGTTCTTC | CASSLAGGSNEQFF
. | TRBJ1-1 | . | TRBV19 | TGTACCACGTCAGGGTGGTACACTGAAGCTTTCTTT | CTTSGWYTEAFF
. | TRBJ1-1 | . | TRBV30 | TGTGCCTGGAGCCATGCTCTACAGGGCTCTTTGAACACTGAAGCTTTCTTT | CAWSHALQGSLNTEAFF
. | TRBJ2-1 | . | TRBV6-5 | TGTGCCAGCAGTTATCTGGACGGTCAGTTCTTC | CASSYLDGQFF
. | TRBJ2-4 | . | TRBV4-3 | TGCGCCAGCAGCCCGGGGGATGTAGCCAAAAACATTCAGTACTTC | CASSPGDVAKNIQYF
. | TRBJ2-3 | . | TRBV5-1 | TGCGCCAGCAGCTTGGAAGGGTACGGAGATACGCAGTATTTT | CASSLEGYGDTQYF
. | TRBJ1-1 | . | TRBV5-1 | TGCGCCAGCAGAGTCTTGAACACTGAAGCTTTCTTT | CASRVLNTEAFF
TRBD1 | TRBJ1-1 | . | TRBV19 | TGTGCCAGTAGCACTCTGGCTGACAGGGAAGTCGATCGAGCTTTCTTT | CASSTLADREVDRAFF
. | TRBJ1-6 | . | TRBV30 | TGTGCCTGGAGTGTAGGCGCGGGGGGCGATTCACCCCTCCACTTT | CAWSVGAGGDSPLHF
TRBD2 | TRBJ2-7 | few | TRBV7-2 | TGTGCCAGCAGCTTATTTACTAGCGGGGAGTACGAGCAGTACTTC | CASSLFTSGEYEQYF
TRBD2 | TRBJ2-5 | . | TRBV9 | TGTGCCAGCAGCGTAGCCTCTAGCGGGGGTCTGGAGACCCAGTACTTC | CASSVASSGGLETQYF
. | TRBJ2-7 | . | TRBV4-1 | TGCGCCCGCAGCCCGCTGGGGTTGAGCTCGCAGTACTTC | CARSPLGLSSQYF
. | TRBJ1-6 | . | TRBV30 | TGTGCCTGGAGTGACCGGGAGCCAATTTTTAATTCACCCCTCCACTTT | CAWSDREPIFNSPLHF
. | TRBJ2-7 | . | TRBV5-6 | TGTGCCAGCAGCTTTCAGGGGAGATCCTACGAGCAGTACTTC | CASSFQGRSYEQYF
TRBD1 | TRBJ2-7 | . | TRBV5-4 | TGTGCCAGCAGCACGGGACAGGGGAGCTACGAGCAGTACTTC | CASSTGQGSYEQYF
. | TRBJ2-1 | . | TRBV24-1 | TGTGCCACCAGTGATTCCCGGCAGGGTCTTGGGGGGAACAATGAGCAGTTCTTC | CATSDSRQGLGGNNEQFF
TRBD2 | TRBJ2-5 | . | TRBV11-3 | TGTGCCAGCAGCTCCGAGGGACTAGCGGGACGGGAGACCCAGTACTTC | CASSSEGLAGRETQYF
. | TRBJ2-7 | . | TRBV21-1 | TGTGCCAGCAGCAAAGGGTATGGAACTCCCCAGGGAGGCGAGCAGTACTTC | CASSKGYGTPQGGEQYF
TRBD2 | TRBJ2-7 | . | TRBV11-3 | TGTGCCAGCAGCAGGACTAGCCCCTTCGAGTACCATTTTTACGAGCAGTACTTC | CASSRTSPFEYHFYEQYF
. | TRBJ2-1 | once | TRBV19 | TGTGCCAGTAGTATAGTTCCGGGCAATGAGCAGTTCTTC | CASSIVPGNEQFF
. | TRBJ1-2 | medium-sized | TRBV7-9 | TGTGCCAGCAGCTTATCAGACAGCATTAACTATGGCTACACCTTC | CASSLSDSINYGYTF
TRBD1 | TRBJ1-4 | . | TRBV7-2 | TGTGCCAGCAGCTTAGGGGGACAGATTGATGAAAAACTGTTTTTT | CASSLGGQIDEKLFF
. | TRBJ2-6 | . | TRBV27 | TGTGCCAGCAGTCGCCCTCCCACAGGTTCTGGGGCCAACGTCCTGACTTTC | CASSRPPTGSGANVLTF
. | TRBJ1-1 | . | TRBV30 | TGTGCCTGGGCGAGTTGGACTGAAGCTTTCTTT | CAWASWTEAFF
. | TRBJ1-3 | . | TRBV7-8 | TGTGCCAGCAGTCGTATCCACGGGAGCTCTGGAAACACCATATATTTT | CASSRIHGSSGNTIYF
. | TRBJ2-3 | . | TRBV7-3 | TGTGCCAGCAGCCCCGCGGGTATAGATACGCAGTATTTT | CASSPAGIDTQYF
TRBD1 | TRBJ1-5 | . | TRBV7-8 | TGTGCCAGCAGCTCAAGCAGGGGACAGGTTGGCAATCAGCCCCAGCATTTT | CASSSSRGQVGNQPQHF
. | TRBJ1-5 | . | TRBV2 | TGTGCCAGCAGGCCGGACAATCAGCCCCAGCATTTT | CASRPDNQPQHF
. | TRBJ2-3 | . | TRBV3-1/TRBV3-2 | TGTGCCAGCAGCCCAACCAGGGGAAATACGCAGTATTTT | CASSPTRGNTQYF
TRBD1 | TRBJ1-4 | . | TRBV9 | TGTGCCAGCAGCCCCAGGGGACAGCCTGCAACTAATGAAAAACTGTTTTTT | CASSPRGQPATNEKLFF
. | TRBJ1-5 | . | TRBV27 | TGTGCCAGCAGTTTCTCAGGGCGTACCTTTATTAATCAGCCCCAGCATTTT | CASSFSGRTFINQPQHF
TRBD2 | TRBJ2-7 | . | TRBV5-1 | TGCGCCAGCAGCTCCGGACTAGCGGCCTCCTACGAGCAGTACTTC | CASSSGLAASYEQYF
TRBD1 | TRBJ1-2 | . | TRBV10-1 | TGCGCCAGCAGTGAGCCAGGGACAGCTTATGGCTACACCTTC | CASSEPGTAYGYTF